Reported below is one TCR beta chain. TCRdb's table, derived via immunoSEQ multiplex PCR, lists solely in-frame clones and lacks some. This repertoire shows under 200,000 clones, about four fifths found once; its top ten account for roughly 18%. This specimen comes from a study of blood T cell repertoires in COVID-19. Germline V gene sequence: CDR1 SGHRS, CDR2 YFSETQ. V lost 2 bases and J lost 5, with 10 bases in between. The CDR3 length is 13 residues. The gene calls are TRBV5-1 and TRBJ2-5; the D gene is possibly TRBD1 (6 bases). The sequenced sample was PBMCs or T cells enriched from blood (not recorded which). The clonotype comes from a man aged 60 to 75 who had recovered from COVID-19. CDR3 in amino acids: CASSFKGEETQYF. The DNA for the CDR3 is TGCGCCAGCAGCTTTAAGGGGGAGGAGACCCAGTACTTC.